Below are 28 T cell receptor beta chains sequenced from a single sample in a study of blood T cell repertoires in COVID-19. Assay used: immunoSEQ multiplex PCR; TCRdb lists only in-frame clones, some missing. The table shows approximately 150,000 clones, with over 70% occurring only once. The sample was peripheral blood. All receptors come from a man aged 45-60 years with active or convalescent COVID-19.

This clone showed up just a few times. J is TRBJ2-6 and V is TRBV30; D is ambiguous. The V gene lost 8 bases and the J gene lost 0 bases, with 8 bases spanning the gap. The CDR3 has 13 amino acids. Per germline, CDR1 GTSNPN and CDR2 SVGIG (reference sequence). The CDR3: CALRNSGANVLTF. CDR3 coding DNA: TGTGCCCTGAGGAACTCTGGGGCCAACGTCCTGACTTTC. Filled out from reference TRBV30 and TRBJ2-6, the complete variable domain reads SQTIHQWPATLVQPVGSPLSLECTVEGTSNPNLYWYRQAAGRGLQLLFYSVGIGQISSEVPQNLSASRPQDRQFILSSKKLLLSDSGFYLCALRNSGANVLTFGAGSRLTVL.

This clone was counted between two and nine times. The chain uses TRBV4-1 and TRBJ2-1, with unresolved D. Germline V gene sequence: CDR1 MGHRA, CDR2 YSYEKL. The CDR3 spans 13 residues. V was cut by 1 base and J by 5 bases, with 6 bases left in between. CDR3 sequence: CASSQVGDNEQFF. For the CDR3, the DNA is TGCGCCAGCAGCCAAGTGGGCGACAATGAGCAGTTCTTC.

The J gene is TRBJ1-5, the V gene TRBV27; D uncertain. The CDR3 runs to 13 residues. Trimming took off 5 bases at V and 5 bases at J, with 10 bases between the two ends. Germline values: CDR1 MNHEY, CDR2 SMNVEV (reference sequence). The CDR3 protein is CASSRPGDQPQHF. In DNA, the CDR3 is TGTGCCAGCAGTCGACCTGGAGATCAGCCCCAGCATTTT.

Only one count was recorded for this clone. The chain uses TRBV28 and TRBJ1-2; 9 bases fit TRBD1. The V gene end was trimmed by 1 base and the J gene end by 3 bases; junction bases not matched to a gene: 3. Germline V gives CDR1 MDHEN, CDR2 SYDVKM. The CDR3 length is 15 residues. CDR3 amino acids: CASSLSGTGYYGYTF. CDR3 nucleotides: TGTGCCAGCAGTTTATCCGGGACAGGGTACTATGGCTACACCTTC.

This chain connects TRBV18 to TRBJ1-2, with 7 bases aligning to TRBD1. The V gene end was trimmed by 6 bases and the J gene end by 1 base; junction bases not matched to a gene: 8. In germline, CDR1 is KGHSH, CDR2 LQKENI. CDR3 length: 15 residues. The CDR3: CASSRGTADNYGYTF. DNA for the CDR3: TGTGCCAGCTCTCGGGGGACAGCAGATAACTATGGCTACACCTTC.

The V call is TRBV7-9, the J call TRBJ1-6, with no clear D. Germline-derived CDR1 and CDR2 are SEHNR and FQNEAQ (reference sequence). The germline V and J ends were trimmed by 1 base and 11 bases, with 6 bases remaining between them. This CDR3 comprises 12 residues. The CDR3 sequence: CASSLGRAPLHF. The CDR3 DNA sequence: TGTGCCAGCAGCTTAGGAAGAGCACCCCTCCACTTT.

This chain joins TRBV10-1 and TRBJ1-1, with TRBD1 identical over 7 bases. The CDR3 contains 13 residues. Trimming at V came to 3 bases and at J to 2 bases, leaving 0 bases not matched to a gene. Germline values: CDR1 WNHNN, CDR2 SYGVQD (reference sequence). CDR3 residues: CASSEGGNTEAFF. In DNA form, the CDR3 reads TGCGCCAGCAGTGAAGGGGGCAACACTGAAGCTTTCTTT.

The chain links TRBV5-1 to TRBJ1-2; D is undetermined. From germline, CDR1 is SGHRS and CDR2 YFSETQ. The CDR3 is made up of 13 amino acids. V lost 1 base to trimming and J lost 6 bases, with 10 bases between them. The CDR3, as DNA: TGCGCCAGCAGCTTGAATACGGCGGATGGCTACACCTTC. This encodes CASSLNTADGYTF.

The CDR3 reads CAISETGAYEQYF. The CDR3 DNA sequence: TGTGCCATCAGTGAAACCGGGGCCTACGAGCAGTACTTC. This rearrangement joins TRBV10-3 to TRBJ2-7; possible D gene TRBD2, 5 bases. The CDR3 consists of 13 residues. Germline V CDR1 and CDR2: ENHRY, SYGVKD. Trimming pared 3 bases from V and 2 bases from J, leaving 8 bases between.

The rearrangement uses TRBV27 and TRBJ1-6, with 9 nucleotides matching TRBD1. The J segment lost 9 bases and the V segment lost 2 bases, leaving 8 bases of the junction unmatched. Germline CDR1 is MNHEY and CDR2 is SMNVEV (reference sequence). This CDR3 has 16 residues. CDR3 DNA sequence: TGTGCCAGCAGTTTAGAGAGGGGACAGGGTGGTTCACCCCTCCACTTT. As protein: CASSLERGQGGSPLHF.

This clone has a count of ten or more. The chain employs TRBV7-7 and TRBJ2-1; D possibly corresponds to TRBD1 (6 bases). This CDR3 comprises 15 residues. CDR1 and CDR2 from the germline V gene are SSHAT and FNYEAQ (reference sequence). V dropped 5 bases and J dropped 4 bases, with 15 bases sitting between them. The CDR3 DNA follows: TGTGCCAGCAGCCCGGACAGCTATTCTTACAATGAGCAGTTCTTC. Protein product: CASSPDSYSYNEQFF.

The CDR3 loop is CASSLVGAGGNEQFF. The CDR3 coding sequence is TGTGCCAGCAGCTTAGTAGGGGCAGGGGGCAATGAGCAGTTCTTC. The chain employs TRBV7-9 and TRBJ2-1; 7 bases agree with TRBD1. The J segment lost 6 bases and the V segment lost 1 base, leaving 6 bases of the junction unmatched. The CDR3 runs to 15 residues. Germline V lookup: CDR1 SEHNR, CDR2 FQNEAQ (reference sequence).

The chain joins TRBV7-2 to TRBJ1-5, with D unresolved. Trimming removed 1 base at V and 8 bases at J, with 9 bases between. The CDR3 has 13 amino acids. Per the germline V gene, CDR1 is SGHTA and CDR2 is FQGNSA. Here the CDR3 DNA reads TGTGCCAGCAGCTTAGGCAGGTCGGAGCCCCAGCATTTT. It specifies CASSLGRSEPQHF.

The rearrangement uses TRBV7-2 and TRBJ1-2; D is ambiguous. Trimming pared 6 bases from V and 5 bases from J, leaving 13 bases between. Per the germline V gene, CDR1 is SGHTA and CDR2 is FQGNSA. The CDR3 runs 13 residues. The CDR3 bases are TGTGCCAGCAGTTACATCAGTGATTATGGCTACACCTTC. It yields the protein CASSYISDYGYTF.

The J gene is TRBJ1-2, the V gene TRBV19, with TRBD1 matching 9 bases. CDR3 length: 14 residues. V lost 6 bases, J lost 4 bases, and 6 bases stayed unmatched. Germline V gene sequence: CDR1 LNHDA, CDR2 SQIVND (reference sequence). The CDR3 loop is CASRGQGSGYGYTF. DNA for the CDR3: TGTGCCAGTAGGGGACAGGGTTCAGGCTATGGCTACACCTTC.

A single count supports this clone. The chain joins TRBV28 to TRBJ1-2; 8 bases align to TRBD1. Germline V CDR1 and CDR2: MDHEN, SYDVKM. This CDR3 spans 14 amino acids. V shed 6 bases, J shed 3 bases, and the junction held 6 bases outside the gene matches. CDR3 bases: TGTGCCAGCAGAGTAACAGGGGGAGACTATGGCTACACCTTC. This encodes CASRVTGGDYGYTF.

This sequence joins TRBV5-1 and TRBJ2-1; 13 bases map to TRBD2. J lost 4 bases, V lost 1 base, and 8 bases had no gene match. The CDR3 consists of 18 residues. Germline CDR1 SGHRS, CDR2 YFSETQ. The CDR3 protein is CASSLIAGTSGKYNEQFF. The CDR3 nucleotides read TGCGCCAGCAGCTTGATAGCCGGGACTAGCGGGAAATACAATGAGCAGTTCTTC. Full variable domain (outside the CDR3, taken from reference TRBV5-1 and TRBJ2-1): KAGVTQTPRYLIKTRGQQVTLSCSPISGHRSVSWYQQTPGQGLQFLFEYFSETQRNKGNFPGRFSGRQFSNSRSEMNVSTLELGDSALYLCASSLIAGTSGKYNEQFFGPGTRLTVL.

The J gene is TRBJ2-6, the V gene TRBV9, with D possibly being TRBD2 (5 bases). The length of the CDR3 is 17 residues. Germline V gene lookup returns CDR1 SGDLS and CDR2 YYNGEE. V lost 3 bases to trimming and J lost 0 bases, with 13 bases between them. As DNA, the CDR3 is TGTGCCAGCAGCGGAGGGTCCGGCTACTCTGGGGCCAACGTCCTGACTTTC. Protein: CASSGGSGYSGANVLTF.

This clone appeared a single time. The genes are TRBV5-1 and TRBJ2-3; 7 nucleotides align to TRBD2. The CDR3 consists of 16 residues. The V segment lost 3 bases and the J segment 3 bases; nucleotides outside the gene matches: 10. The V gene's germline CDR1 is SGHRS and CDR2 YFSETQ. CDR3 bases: TGCGCCAGCAGCTGGGGGAGGGCCGGGGGGACAGATACGCAGTATTTT. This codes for CASSWGRAGGTDTQYF.

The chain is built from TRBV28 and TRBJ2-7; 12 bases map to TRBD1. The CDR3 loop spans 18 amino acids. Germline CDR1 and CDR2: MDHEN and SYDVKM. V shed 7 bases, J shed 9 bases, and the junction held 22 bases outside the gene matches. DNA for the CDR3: TGTGCCAGCACCCTCAACGCCTGGGCGGGACAGGGGGCAATCCTGCAGTACTTC. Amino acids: CASTLNAWAGQGAILQYF.

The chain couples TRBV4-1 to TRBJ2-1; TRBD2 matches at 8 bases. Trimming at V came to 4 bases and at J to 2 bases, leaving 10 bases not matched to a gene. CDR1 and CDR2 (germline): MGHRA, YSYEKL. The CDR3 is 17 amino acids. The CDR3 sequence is CASSPPLTSETYNEQFF. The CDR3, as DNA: TGCGCCAGCAGCCCCCCCCTGACTAGCGAGACCTACAATGAGCAGTTCTTC.

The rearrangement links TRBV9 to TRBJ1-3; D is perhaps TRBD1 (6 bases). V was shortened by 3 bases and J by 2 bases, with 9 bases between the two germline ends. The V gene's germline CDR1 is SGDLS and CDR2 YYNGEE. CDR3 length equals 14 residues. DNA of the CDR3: TGTGCCAGCAGCGAAGGGGGAACTGGAAACACCATATATTTT. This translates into CASSEGGTGNTIYF.

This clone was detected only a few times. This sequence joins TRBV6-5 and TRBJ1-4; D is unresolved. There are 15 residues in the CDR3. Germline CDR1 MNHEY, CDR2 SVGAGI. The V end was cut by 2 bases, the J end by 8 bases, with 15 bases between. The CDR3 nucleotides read TGTGCCAGCAGTTACGAGGGAGGGAGGACGGAAAAACTGTTTTTT. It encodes CASSYEGGRTEKLFF.

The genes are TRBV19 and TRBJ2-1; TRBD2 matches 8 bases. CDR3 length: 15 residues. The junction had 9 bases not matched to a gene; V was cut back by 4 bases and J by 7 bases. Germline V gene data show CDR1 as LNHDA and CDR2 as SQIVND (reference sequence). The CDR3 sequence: CASSSLAGSRNEQFF. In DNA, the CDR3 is TGTGCCAGTAGTAGTCTAGCGGGTTCTAGGAATGAGCAGTTCTTC.

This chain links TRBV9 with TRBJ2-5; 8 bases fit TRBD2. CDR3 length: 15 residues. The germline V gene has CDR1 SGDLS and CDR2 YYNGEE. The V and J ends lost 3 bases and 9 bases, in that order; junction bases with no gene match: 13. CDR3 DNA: TGTGCCAGCAGCGAAGGCGGGACGGCCGGGGGGGCCCAGTACTTC. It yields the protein CASSEGGTAGGAQYF.

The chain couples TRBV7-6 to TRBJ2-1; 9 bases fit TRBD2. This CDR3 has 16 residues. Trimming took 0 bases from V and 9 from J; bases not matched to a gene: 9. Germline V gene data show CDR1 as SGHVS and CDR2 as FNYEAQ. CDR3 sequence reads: CASSLALAGGPAEQFF. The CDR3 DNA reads TGTGCCAGCAGCTTAGCCCTTGCGGGAGGGCCGGCTGAGCAGTTCTTC.

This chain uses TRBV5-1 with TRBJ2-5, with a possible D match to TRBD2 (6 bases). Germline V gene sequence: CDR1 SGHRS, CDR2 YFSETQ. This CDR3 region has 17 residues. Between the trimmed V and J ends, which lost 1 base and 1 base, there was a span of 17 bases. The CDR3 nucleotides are TGCGCCAGCAGCTTGTCAATTCGGAGTAGCGGCCAAGAGACCCAGTACTTC. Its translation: CASSLSIRSSGQETQYF.

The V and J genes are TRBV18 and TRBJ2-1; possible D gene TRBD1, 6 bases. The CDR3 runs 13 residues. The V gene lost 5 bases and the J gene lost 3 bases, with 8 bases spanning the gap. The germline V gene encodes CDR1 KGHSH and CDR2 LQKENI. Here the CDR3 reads CASSGDNYNEQFF. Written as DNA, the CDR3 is TGTGCCAGCTCAGGGGACAACTACAATGAGCAGTTCTTC.